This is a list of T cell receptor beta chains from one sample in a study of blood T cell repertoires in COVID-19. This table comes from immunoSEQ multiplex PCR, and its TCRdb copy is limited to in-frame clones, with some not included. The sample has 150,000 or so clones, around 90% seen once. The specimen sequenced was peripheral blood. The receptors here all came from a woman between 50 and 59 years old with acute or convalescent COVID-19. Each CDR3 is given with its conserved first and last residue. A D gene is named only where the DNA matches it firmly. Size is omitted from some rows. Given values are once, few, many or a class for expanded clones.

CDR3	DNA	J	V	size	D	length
CATSDLDRNYGYTF	TGTGCCACCAGTGACCTCGACAGAAACTATGGCTACACCTTC	TRBJ1-2	TRBV24-1	NA	NA	14
CAWGHTDTQYF	TGTGCCTGGGGACACACAGATACGCAGTATTTT	TRBJ2-3	TRBV30	NA	NA	11
CAISEAGQETQYF	TGTGCCATCAGTGAGGCGGGACAAGAGACCCAGTACTTC	TRBJ2-5	TRBV10-3	NA	NA	13
CASSLTGRGGNTIYF	TGTGCCAGCAGCTTGACAGGGCGCGGCGGAAACACCATATATTTT	TRBJ1-3	TRBV11-2	NA	TRBD1	15
CASRLGQGGTEAFF	TGTGCCAGCAGATTGGGACAGGGGGGAACTGAAGCTTTCTTT	TRBJ1-1	TRBV6-6	NA	TRBD1	14
CATSEAGGAGYTF	TGTGCCACCAGTGAAGCAGGGGGCGCTGGCTACACCTTC	TRBJ1-2	TRBV24-1	NA	TRBD1	13
CASSYRVNYGYTF	TGTGCCAGCAGTTATAGAGTCAACTATGGCTACACCTTC	TRBJ1-2	TRBV6-2/TRBV6-3	NA	NA	13
CASSQDRSGGGAGMGNTGELFF	TGTGCCAGCAGCCAAGATCGATCTGGCGGGGGGGCCGGGATGGGGAACACCGGGGAGCTGTTTTTT	TRBJ2-2	TRBV4-2	NA	TRBD2	22
CSVEAPPLADTQYF	TGCAGCGTTGAGGCACCACCCCTCGCAGATACGCAGTATTTT	TRBJ2-3	TRBV29-1	once	NA	14
CASSITPTGNRFF	TGTGCCAGTAGTATTACCCCCACAGGGAACAGATTCTTC	TRBJ2-1	TRBV19	NA	NA	13
CASSQSRGSSYNEQFF	TGCGCCAGCAGCCAAAGCCGGGGGAGCTCCTACAATGAGCAGTTCTTC	TRBJ2-1	TRBV4-3	once	NA	16
CSVVRGAGNYGYTF	TGCAGCGTTGTACGGGGGGCAGGGAACTATGGCTACACCTTC	TRBJ1-2	TRBV29-1	NA	NA	14
CASSLVLGQDYGYTF	TGTGCCAGCAGCTTAGTTTTGGGACAAGACTATGGCTACACCTTC	TRBJ1-2	TRBV7-8	once	NA	15
CASSDPGTGGLGYTF	TGTGCCAGCAGCGACCCCGGGACAGGGGGCTTGGGCTACACCTTC	TRBJ1-2	TRBV4-2	NA	TRBD1	15
CASSLSQANTEAFF	TGTGCCAGCAGCCTCTCACAGGCGAACACTGAAGCTTTCTTT	TRBJ1-1	TRBV3-1/TRBV3-2	once	NA	14
CASSLGHKLNTEAFF	TGTGCCAGCAGCTTGGGACACAAATTGAACACTGAAGCTTTCTTT	TRBJ1-1	TRBV13	NA	NA	15
CAWRGWSTAGGAGETQYF	TGTGCCTGGAGAGGGTGGTCTACAGCGGGGGGCGCCGGAGAGACCCAGTACTTC	TRBJ2-5	TRBV30	NA	TRBD2	18
CASSWITGADSPLHF	TGCGCCAGCAGCTGGATAACAGGGGCAGATTCACCCCTCCACTTT	TRBJ1-6	TRBV5-1	few	TRBD1	15
CASSGQVGNEKLFF	TGCGCCAGCAGTGGACAGGTCGGGAATGAAAAACTGTTTTTT	TRBJ1-4	TRBV4-1	NA	TRBD1	14
CASSWAVNQPQHF	TGTGCCAGCAGTTGGGCAGTCAATCAGCCCCAGCATTTT	TRBJ1-5	TRBV27	NA	NA	13
CASSHGIAGANTGELFF	TGCGCCAGCAGCCACGGTATAGCGGGAGCGAACACCGGGGAGCTGTTTTTT	TRBJ2-2	TRBV4-3	NA	TRBD2	17
CASSYSGSSYEQYF	TGTGCCAGCAGTTACAGCGGGAGCTCCTACGAGCAGTACTTC	TRBJ2-7	TRBV6-5	NA	TRBD2	14
CASSSKAGTGVGNSPLHF	TGTGCCAGCAGCTCGAAGGCCGGGACAGGGGTCGGGAATTCACCCCTCCACTTT	TRBJ1-6	TRBV7-2	NA	TRBD1	18
CASSYLGGEQYF	TGTGCCAGCAGTTATCTCGGCGGCGAGCAGTACTTC	TRBJ2-7	TRBV6-5	NA	NA	12
CASLTDRARKNIQYF	TGTGCCAGCCTAACGGACAGGGCCCGCAAAAACATTCAGTACTTC	TRBJ2-4	TRBV3-1/TRBV3-2	NA	TRBD1	15
CASRKEQGAYEQYF	TGCGCCAGCAGAAAGGAGCAGGGGGCCTACGAGCAGTACTTC	TRBJ2-7	TRBV5-1	NA	TRBD1	14
CASSSQLSGGAADTDTQYF	TGTGCCAGCAGCTCCCAGCTTAGCGGGGGGGCCGCGGACACAGATACGCAGTATTTT	TRBJ2-3	TRBV13	NA	TRBD2	19
CASSLVRKGQDYGYTF	TGTGCCAGCAGTTTAGTCCGTAAAGGACAGGACTATGGCTACACCTTC	TRBJ1-2	TRBV6-2/TRBV6-3	NA	TRBD1	16
CASSLGQGYGYTF	TGTGCCAGCAGCCTTGGACAGGGCTATGGCTACACCTTC	TRBJ1-2	TRBV7-3	NA	TRBD1	13
CASSKQGMQNSPLHF	TGTGCCAGCAGTAAACAGGGGATGCAGAATTCACCCCTCCACTTT	TRBJ1-6	TRBV25-1	few	TRBD1	15
CATSDMGGQDTQYF	TGTGCCACCAGTGATATGGGGGGGCAGGATACGCAGTATTTT	TRBJ2-3	TRBV24-1	NA	NA	14
CASSPQGADEQYF	TGTGCCAGCAGTCCACAGGGGGCAGACGAGCAGTACTTC	TRBJ2-7	TRBV2	once	TRBD1	13
CARSLGGKDTGELFF	TGTGCCAGAAGCCTGGGCGGGAAAGACACCGGGGAGCTGTTTTTT	TRBJ2-2	TRBV5-3	NA	NA	15
CASSKHTGGKGTGELFF	TGTGCCAGTAGTAAGCATACAGGGGGGAAAGGCACCGGGGAGCTGTTTTTT	TRBJ2-2	TRBV19	once	TRBD1	17
CASSVATGAEAFF	TGTGCCAGCAGCGTAGCTACGGGGGCTGAAGCTTTCTTT	TRBJ1-1	TRBV9	NA	NA	13
CASIKEIQAGNTIYF	TGTGCCAGCATCAAGGAAATACAGGCGGGAAACACCATATATTTT	TRBJ1-3	TRBV2	NA	NA	15
CASRNRQLDNSPLHF	TGTGCCAGCAGGAACCGACAGCTGGATAATTCACCCCTCCACTTT	TRBJ1-6	TRBV6-5	NA	NA	15
CASSSYNEQYF	TGTGCCAGCAGCTCCTATAACGAGCAGTACTTC	TRBJ2-7	TRBV5-6	NA	NA	11
CASSFGTGAETQYF	TGTGCCAGCAGCTTCGGGACAGGGGCTGAGACCCAGTACTTC	TRBJ2-5	TRBV7-7	NA	TRBD1	14
CASSLGQGATGELFF	TGTGCCAGCAGCTTAGGCCAGGGGGCTACCGGGGAGCTGTTTTTT	TRBJ2-2	TRBV7-6	NA	TRBD1	15
CASSAGRGNQPQHF	TGTGCCAGCAGCGCCGGGAGGGGCAATCAGCCCCAGCATTTT	TRBJ1-5	TRBV9	NA	NA	14
CASSLKTEAFF	TGTGCCAGCAGTCTTAAAACTGAAGCTTTCTTT	TRBJ1-1	TRBV11-2	NA	NA	11
CASSLLASGSWFVGNEQFF	TGTGCCAGCAGCTTATTGGCTAGCGGGAGTTGGTTCGTAGGCAATGAGCAGTTCTTC	TRBJ2-1	TRBV5-6	NA	TRBD2	19
CASSKSGGAYEQYF	TGTGCCAGCAGTAAATCTGGGGGGGCCTACGAGCAGTACTTC	TRBJ2-7	TRBV6-5	NA	TRBD2	14
CASGRGTALTGELFF	TGTGCTAGTGGACGCGGGACAGCCTTGACCGGGGAGCTGTTTTTT	TRBJ2-2	TRBV12-5	NA	NA	15
CASSLTTLAANTEAFF	TGTGCCAGCTCCCTGACGACACTGGCCGCGAACACTGAAGCTTTCTTT	TRBJ1-1	TRBV18	NA	NA	16
CATSDPARTGTYEQYF	TGTGCCACCAGTGATCCGGCCAGGACAGGGACCTACGAGCAGTACTTC	TRBJ2-7	TRBV24-1	once	TRBD1	16
CASSLDRGTSYF	TGTGCCAGCAGCCTCGACAGGGGAACGTCGTATTTT	TRBJ2-3	TRBV7-2	NA	TRBD1	12
CASSPRHRPLEQFF	TGTGCCAGCAGCCCCCGACACAGACCTCTTGAGCAGTTCTTC	TRBJ2-1	TRBV3-1/TRBV3-2	NA	NA	14
CASSPRLAGSTDTQYF	TGTGCCAGCAGCCCCCGACTAGCGGGGAGCACAGATACGCAGTATTTT	TRBJ2-3	TRBV7-3	NA	TRBD2	16
CASSSGLAGGLVDTQYF	TGTGCCAGCAGCTCTGGACTAGCGGGGGGGCTTGTAGATACGCAGTATTTT	TRBJ2-3	TRBV7-2	NA	TRBD2	17
CASSFRGTFDEKLFF	TGTGCCAGCAGCTTTAGGGGTACTTTTGATGAAAAACTGTTTTTT	TRBJ1-4	TRBV3-1/TRBV3-2	NA	NA	15
CASSSGQGASGELFF	TGTGCCAGCTCATCCGGACAGGGGGCCTCCGGGGAGCTGTTTTTT	TRBJ2-2	TRBV18	NA	TRBD1	15
CASSQNPIAGNGNQPQHF	TGTGCCAGCAGCCAAAATCCTATTGCAGGGAACGGCAATCAGCCCCAGCATTTT	TRBJ1-5	TRBV3-1/TRBV3-2	NA	NA	18
CASISGTRVRRAGYTF	TGTGCCAGTATCTCCGGGACAAGGGTCCGGCGAGCGGGCTACACCTTC	TRBJ1-2	TRBV19	NA	NA	16